The 4 T cell receptor beta chains reported below all come from one sample, sequenced in a study of T cell changes during pregnancy in multiple sclerosis. Produced via immunoSEQ multiplex PCR; TCRdb's table is partial and in-frame only. Here the sample spans 90,000 to 120,000 clones, under 95% being singletons. The source material was peripheral blood, sampled in the third trimester of pregnancy. These receptors originate from a female donor in good health, enrolled as a control in a pregnancy study.

The genes are TRBV30 and TRBJ1-5; weak D call: TRBD1 (6 bases). The ends were cut back, 2 bases at V and 7 bases at J, with 18 bases in the middle. The CDR3 is 15 residues long. Germline CDR1 is GTSNPN and CDR2 is SVGIG (reference sequence). The CDR3 loop is CAWSTGGRLRQPQHF. The CDR3 DNA is TGTGCCTGGAGTACCGGGGGGCGGTTGCGACAGCCCCAGCATTTT.

This chain connects TRBV7-3 to TRBJ2-7; 10 bases are shared with TRBD2. Germline trimming cut 4 bases from V and 3 bases from J; bases unmatched to any gene: 6. CDR1 is SGHTA and CDR2 is FQGTGA in the germline V gene. This CDR3 has 15 amino acids. The CDR3 loop is CASSYRAGGDYEQYF. CDR3 in DNA: TGTGCCAGCAGCTACCGAGCGGGGGGGGACTACGAGCAGTACTTC.

The V call is TRBV12-5, the J call TRBJ2-3; the D gene is possibly TRBD2 (6 bases). Trimming took off 6 bases at V and 0 bases at J, with 10 bases between the two ends. Germline loops: CDR1 LGHNT, CDR2 FRNRAP. The CDR3 consists of 14 residues. CDR3 in DNA: TGTGCTAGTGGGACGGGACTCAGCACAGATACGCAGTATTTT. It translates to CASGTGLSTDTQYF.

A note on this clone: One end of the junction fails to match germline, which may point to a read error. The chain combines TRBV11-3 with TRBJ1-1, with a weak D call TRBD1 (6 bases). The CDR3 runs 16 residues. CDR1 is SGHNT and CDR2 is YENEEA in the germline V gene. CDR3: CASSSRSKTGNPEAFF. Written as DNA, the CDR3 is TGTGCCAGCAGCTCGAGATCAAAAACAGGGAACCCTGAAGCTTTCTTT.